This T cell receptor beta chain was recorded in a study of blood T cell repertoires in COVID-19. Study-level background: Collection of acute and convalescent COVID-19 samples took place in the United States, Italy and Spain. The analysed material was cDNA or gDNA that came from T cells, B-cell-depleted T cells, or PBMCs.

CDR3 size: 13 residues. Trimming removed 3 bases from V and 5 bases from J, with 11 bases in between. Authors' processing steps: Estimates of nucleated cell counts were drawn from the amplification of reference gene primers. TCRdb keeps only in-frame clones here, not all; method: immunoSEQ multiplex PCR. V, J and clone size derive from that table, while D and trimming were established from the DNA sequence. The sample has some 80,000 clones, approximately 86% seen once. Sequencing used peripheral blood. This clonotype was sampled from a man aged 50-60 years with active or convalescent COVID-19. The chain joins TRBV12-3 or TRBV12-4 to TRBJ2-7; TRBD2 is a possible D gene (6 bases). Here the CDR3 reads CASSFGGGDEQYF. The CDR3 bases are TGTGCCAGCAGTTTCGGGGGTGGGGACGAGCAGTACTTC.